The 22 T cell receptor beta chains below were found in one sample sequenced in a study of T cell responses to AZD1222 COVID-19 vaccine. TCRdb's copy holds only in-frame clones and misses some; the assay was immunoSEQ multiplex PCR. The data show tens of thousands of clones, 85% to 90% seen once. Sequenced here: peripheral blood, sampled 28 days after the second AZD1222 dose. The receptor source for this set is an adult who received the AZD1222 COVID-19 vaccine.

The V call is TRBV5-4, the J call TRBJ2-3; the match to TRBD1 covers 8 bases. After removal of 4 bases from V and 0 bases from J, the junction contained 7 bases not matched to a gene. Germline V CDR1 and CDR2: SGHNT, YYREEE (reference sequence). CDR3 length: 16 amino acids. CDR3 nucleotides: TGTGCCAGCAGCATAAGACAGGGGCCTAGCACAGATACGCAGTATTTT. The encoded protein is CASSIRQGPSTDTQYF.

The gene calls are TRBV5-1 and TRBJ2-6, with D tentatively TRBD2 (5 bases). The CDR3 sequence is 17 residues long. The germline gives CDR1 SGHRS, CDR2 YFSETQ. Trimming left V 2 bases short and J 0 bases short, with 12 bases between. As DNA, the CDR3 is TGCGCCAGCAGCTTCCCTGGACTGACCTCTGGGGCCAACGTCCTGACTTTC. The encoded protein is CASSFPGLTSGANVLTF.

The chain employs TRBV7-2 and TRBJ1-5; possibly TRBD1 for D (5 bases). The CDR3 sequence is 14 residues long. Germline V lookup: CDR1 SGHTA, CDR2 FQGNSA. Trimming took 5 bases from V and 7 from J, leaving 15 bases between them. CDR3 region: CASSPGSGRQPQHF. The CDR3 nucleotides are TGTGCCAGCAGCCCAGGGAGCGGGCGGCAGCCCCAGCATTTT.

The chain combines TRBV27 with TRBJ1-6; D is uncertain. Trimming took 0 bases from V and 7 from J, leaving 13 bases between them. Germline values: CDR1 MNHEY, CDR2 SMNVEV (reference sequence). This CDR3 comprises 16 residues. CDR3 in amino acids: CASSLSPDWGNSPLHF. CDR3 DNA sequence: TGTGCCAGCAGTTTATCCCCCGATTGGGGAAATTCACCCCTCCACTTT.

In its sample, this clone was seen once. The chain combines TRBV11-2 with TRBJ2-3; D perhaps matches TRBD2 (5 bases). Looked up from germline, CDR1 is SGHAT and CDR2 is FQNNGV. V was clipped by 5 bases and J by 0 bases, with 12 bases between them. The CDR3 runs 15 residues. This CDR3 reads CASSLGRASTDTQYF. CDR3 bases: TGTGCCAGCAGCCTTGGGCGGGCGAGCACAGATACGCAGTATTTT. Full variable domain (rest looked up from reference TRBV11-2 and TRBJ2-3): EAGVAQSPRYKIIEKRQSVAFWCNPISGHATLYWYQQILGQGPKLLIQFQNNGVVDDSQLPKDRFSAERLKGVDSTLKIQPAKLEDSAVYLCASSLGRASTDTQYFGPGTRLTVL.

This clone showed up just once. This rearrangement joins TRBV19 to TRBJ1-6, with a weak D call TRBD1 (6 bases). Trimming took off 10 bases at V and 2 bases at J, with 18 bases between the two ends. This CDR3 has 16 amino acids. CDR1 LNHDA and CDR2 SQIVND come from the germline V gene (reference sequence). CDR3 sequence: CATKDSPITYNSPLHF. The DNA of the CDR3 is TGTGCCACCAAGGACAGCCCGATCACCTATAATTCACCCCTCCACTTT. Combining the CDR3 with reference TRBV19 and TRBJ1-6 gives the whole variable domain DGGITQSPKYLFRKEGQNVTLSCEQNLNHDAMYWYRQDPGQGLRLIYYSQIVNDFQKGDIAEGYSVSREKKESFPLTVTSAQKNPTAFYLCATKDSPITYNSPLHFGNGTRLTVT.

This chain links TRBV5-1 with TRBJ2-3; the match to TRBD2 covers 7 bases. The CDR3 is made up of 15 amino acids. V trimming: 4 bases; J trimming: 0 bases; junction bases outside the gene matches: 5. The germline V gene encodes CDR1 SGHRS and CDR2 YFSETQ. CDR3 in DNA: TGCGCCAGCAGCCCCGGGACTATTAGCACAGATACGCAGTATTTT. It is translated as CASSPGTISTDTQYF. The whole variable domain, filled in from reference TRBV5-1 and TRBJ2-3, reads KAGVTQTPRYLIKTRGQQVTLSCSPISGHRSVSWYQQTPGQGLQFLFEYFSETQRNKGNFPGRFSGRQFSNSRSEMNVSTLELGDSALYLCASSPGTISTDTQYFGPGTRLTVL.

Written as DNA, the CDR3 is TGTGCCAGCAGCTTTCGCGGGGTCTCCTACGAGCAGTACTTC. Translation gives CASSFRGVSYEQYF. The V and J genes are TRBV5-4 and TRBJ2-7, with a weak D call TRBD2 (6 bases). The CDR3 is 14 residues long. Germline V gene data show CDR1 as SGHNT and CDR2 as YYREEE (reference sequence). V lost 2 bases, J lost 0 bases, and 9 bases lay in between.

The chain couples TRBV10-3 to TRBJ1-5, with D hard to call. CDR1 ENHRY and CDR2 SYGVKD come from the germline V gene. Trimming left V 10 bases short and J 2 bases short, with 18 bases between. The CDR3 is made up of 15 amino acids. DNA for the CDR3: TGTGCCACCGGAGGGAGGGAGAGGGGCAATCAGCCCCAGCATTTT. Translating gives CATGGRERGNQPQHF.

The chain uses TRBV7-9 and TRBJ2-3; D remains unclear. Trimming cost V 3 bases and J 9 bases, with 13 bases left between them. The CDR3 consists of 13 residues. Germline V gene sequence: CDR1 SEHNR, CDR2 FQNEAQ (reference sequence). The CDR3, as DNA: TGTGCCAGCAGCTTGGTTGGGGTAGGAACGCAGTATTTT. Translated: CASSLVGVGTQYF.

The DNA for the CDR3 is TGTGCCAGCAGGCGTGGCAGCAATCAGCCCCAGCATTTT. Protein product: CASRRGSNQPQHF. The gene calls are TRBV12-3 or TRBV12-4 and TRBJ1-5; D is ambiguous. The CDR3 is made up of 13 amino acids. Trimming shortened V by 6 bases and J by 1 base, and 7 bases separated the two germline ends.

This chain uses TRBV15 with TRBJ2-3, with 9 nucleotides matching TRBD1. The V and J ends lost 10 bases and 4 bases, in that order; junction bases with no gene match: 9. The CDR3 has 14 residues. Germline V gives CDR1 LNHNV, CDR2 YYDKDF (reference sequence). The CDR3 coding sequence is TGTGCCATCTCAGACAGGGGGGTCGCAGATACGCAGTATTTT. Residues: CAISDRGVADTQYF.

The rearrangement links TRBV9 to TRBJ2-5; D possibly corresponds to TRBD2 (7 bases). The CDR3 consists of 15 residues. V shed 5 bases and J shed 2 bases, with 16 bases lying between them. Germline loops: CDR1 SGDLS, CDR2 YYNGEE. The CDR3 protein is CASSWGASGQETQYF. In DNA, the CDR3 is TGTGCCAGCAGTTGGGGGGCTAGCGGACAAGAGACCCAGTACTTC.

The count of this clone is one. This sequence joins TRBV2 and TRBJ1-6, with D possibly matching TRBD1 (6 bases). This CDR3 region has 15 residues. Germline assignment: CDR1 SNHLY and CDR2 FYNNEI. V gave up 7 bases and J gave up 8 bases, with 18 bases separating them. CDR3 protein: CASTPRGDSDSPLHF. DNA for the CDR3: TGTGCCAGCACCCCCAGGGGAGACTCCGATTCACCCCTCCACTTT.

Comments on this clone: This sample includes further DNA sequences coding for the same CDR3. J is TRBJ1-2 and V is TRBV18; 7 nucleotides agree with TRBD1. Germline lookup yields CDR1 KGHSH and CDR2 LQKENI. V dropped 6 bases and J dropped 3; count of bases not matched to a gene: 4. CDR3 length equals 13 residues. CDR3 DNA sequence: TGTGCCAGCTCCCCCGGACAGGACTATGGCTACACCTTC. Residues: CASSPGQDYGYTF.

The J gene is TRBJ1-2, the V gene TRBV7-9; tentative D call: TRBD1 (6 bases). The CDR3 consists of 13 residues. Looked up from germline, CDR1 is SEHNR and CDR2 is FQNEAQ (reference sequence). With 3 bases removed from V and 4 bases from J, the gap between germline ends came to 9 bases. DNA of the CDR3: TGTGCCAGCAGCTTTGACAGGATCTATGGCTACACCTTC. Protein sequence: CASSFDRIYGYTF. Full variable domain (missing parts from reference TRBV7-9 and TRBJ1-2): DTGVSQNPRHKITKRGQNVTFRCDPISEHNRLYWYRQTLGQGPEFLTYFQNEAQLEKSRLLSDRFSAERPKGSFSTLEIQRTEQGDSAMYLCASSFDRIYGYTFGSGTRLTVV.

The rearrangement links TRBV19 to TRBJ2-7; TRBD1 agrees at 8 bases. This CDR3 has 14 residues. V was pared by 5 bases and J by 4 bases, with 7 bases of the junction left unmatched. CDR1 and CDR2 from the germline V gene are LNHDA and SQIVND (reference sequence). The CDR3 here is CASSFRQGNYEQYF. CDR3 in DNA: TGTGCCAGTAGTTTCCGACAGGGGAATTACGAGCAGTACTTC.

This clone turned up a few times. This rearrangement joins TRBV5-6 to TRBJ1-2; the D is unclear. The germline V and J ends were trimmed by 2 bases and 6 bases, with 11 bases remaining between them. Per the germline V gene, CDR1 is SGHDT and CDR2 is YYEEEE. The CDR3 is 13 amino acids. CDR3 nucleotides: TGTGCCAGCAGCTTCAGGTTTTTCGATGGCTACACCTTC. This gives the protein CASSFRFFDGYTF.

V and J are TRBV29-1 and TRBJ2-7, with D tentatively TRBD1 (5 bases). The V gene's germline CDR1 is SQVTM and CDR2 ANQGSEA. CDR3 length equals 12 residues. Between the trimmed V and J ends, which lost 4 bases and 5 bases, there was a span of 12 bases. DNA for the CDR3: TGCAGCGTTGGGGCAGGGATCCACGAGCAGTACTTC. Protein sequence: CSVGAGIHEQYF.

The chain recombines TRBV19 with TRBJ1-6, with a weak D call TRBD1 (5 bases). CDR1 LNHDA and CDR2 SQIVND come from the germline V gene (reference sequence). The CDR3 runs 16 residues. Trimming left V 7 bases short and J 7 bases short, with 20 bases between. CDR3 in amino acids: CASTPQAEVGNSPLHF. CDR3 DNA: TGTGCCAGTACCCCACAGGCGGAGGTTGGCAATTCACCCCTCCACTTT.

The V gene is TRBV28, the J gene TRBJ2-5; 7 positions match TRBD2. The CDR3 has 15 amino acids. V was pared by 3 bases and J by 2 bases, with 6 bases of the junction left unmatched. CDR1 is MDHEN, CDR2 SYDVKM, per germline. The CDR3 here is CASSFPGGSQETQYF. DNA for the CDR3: TGTGCCAGCAGTTTTCCCGGGGGGTCTCAAGAGACCCAGTACTTC.

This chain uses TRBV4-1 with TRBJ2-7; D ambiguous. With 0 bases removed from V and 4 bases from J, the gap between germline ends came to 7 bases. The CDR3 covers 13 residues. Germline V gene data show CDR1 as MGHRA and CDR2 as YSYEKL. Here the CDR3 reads CASSQDPVYEQYF. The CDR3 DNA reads TGCGCCAGCAGCCAAGATCCGGTGTACGAGCAGTACTTC.